This entry is about one T cell receptor beta chain. Its matching antigen is unknown. The germline V gene encodes CDR1 MNHNY and CDR2 SVGAGI (reference sequence). The J segment lost 0 bases and the V segment lost 4 bases, leaving 4 bases of the junction unmatched. CDR3 size: 15 residues. Assay used: immunoSEQ multiplex PCR; TCRdb lists only in-frame clones, some missing. This table holds more than 100,000 clones, more than 85% found once. The data belong to a study of T cell responses to AZD1222 COVID-19 vaccine. General study results and limits: The donor cohort was predominantly white British with a female majority, and clonal diversity may have been underestimated. Of the AZD1222 recipients, only five to seven were seropositive at baseline.

Sequenced here: peripheral blood, sampled on day 0 of AZD1222 vaccination. The TCR sequence derives from an adult in good health. V usage is TRBV6-6 and J usage is TRBJ2-3, with 7 bases matching TRBD2. CDR3 bases: TGTGCCAGCAGTTTTCTGACTAGCAGCACAGATACGCAGTATTTT. Protein: CASSFLTSSTDTQYF.